This T cell receptor (beta chain) was identified during a study of shared clonotypes between healthy human individuals. Notes on this clone: The antigen is not known.

The authors ran the assay at deep level. About 30,000 T cell genomes, or around 0.2 ug DNA, went into the sorted-subset replicate PCRs. Using immunoSEQ multiplex PCR, the repertoire was profiled, and TCRdb retains in-frame clones only, with some absent. The sample holds roughly 2.4 million clones; 95% are singletons and the top ten take roughly 0.13%. Study-level findings and limits: Sequencing depth was expected to influence donor clonotype sharing.

Germline V CDR1 and CDR2: WNHNN, SYGVQD (reference sequence). V was trimmed by 4 bases and J by 2 bases, leaving 12 bases between them. This CDR3 is 14 amino acids long. Source material: naive CD4+ T cells sorted from blood. The sample's subset: CD45RA+ positively selected. The chain links TRBV10-1 to TRBJ2-7, with a tentative D call TRBD2 (6 bases). The TCR was taken from a man aged 18 to 35 in good health. The DNA for the CDR3 is TGCGCCAGCAGTGCCGGGACTCAAACCTACGAGCAGTACTTC. As protein: CASSAGTQTYEQYF.